This record covers a single TCR beta chain. Its specificity is not known. The data were produced by immunoSEQ multiplex PCR, yet TCRdb's version contains in-frame clones alone and is incomplete. The sample contains more than 150,000 clones, about 92% of which appear only once. The data stem from a study of T cell responses to AZD1222 COVID-19 vaccine. Germline-derived CDR1 and CDR2 are SGHAT and FQNNGV. The length of the CDR3 is 16 residues. The V end was cut by 1 base, the J end by 5 bases, with 12 bases between. Findings and caveats of the study: Dominant CD4 TCR responses targeted spike regions 160-218 and 743-854. Most donors were white British and more were female, and clonal diversity was possibly underestimated. At baseline, just a handful of AZD1222 recipients tested seropositive.

The chain carries TRBV11-2 and TRBJ1-6; D uncertain. This clonotype was obtained from an adult who received the AZD1222 COVID-19 vaccine. This material consisted of peripheral blood, taken 28 days after the second AZD1222 dose. The CDR3 region has the DNA TGTGCCAGCAGCTTAGCCGGGAATGGAAATAATTCACCCCTCCACTTT. The encoded protein is CASSLAGNGNNSPLHF. Based on the CDR3 plus reference TRBV11-2 and TRBJ1-6, the full variable domain is EAGVAQSPRYKIIEKRQSVAFWCNPISGHATLYWYQQILGQGPKLLIQFQNNGVVDDSQLPKDRFSAERLKGVDSTLKIQPAKLEDSAVYLCASSLAGNGNNSPLHFGNGTRLTVT.